The entry below describes one T cell receptor beta chain. With 5 bases removed from V and 0 bases from J, the gap between germline ends came to 5 bases. The CDR3 totals 13 residues. In germline, CDR1 is MNHEY, CDR2 SMNVEV (reference sequence). This entry belongs to a study of technical replicates of blood from several donors. Measured with immunoSEQ multiplex PCR; TCRdb has only the in-frame clones, and not every one. The data show 95,000 or so clones, approximately 96% seen once. Sequencing was carried out using T cells isolated from PBMCs. This receptor was obtained from a human donor in good health. V usage is TRBV27 and J usage is TRBJ2-1; D gene unclear. Here the CDR3 reads CASSILSYNEQFF. Written as DNA, the CDR3 is TGTGCCAGCAGTATCCTCTCCTACAATGAGCAGTTCTTC.